This T cell receptor beta chain is drawn from a study of beta chain features in type 1 diabetes. For the study at large: Sorted cells examined across all samples numbered approximately 100 million.

Expressed TCRB transcripts were sequenced after all isolated RNA was converted to cDNA. Only in-frame clones appear in the TCRdb table, and some are missing; sequencing was by immunoSEQ multiplex PCR. Among about 450,000 clones listed, 9.5% to 12% were seen once. This clone has more than one count but fewer than ten. Germline lookup yields CDR1 SGHDN and CDR2 FVKESK. The ends were cut back, 0 bases at V and 3 bases at J, with 12 bases in the middle. This CDR3 has 16 amino acids. The chain is built from TRBV14 and TRBJ2-1; D ambiguous. The sequence came from a woman aged 18-35 years in good health. Sequenced sample: naive CD4+ T cells from blood. CDR3 region: CASSQEKPLFYNEQFF. The CDR3 DNA follows: TGTGCCAGCAGCCAAGAGAAACCCCTCTTCTACAATGAGCAGTTCTTC.